Below, 24 T cell receptor beta chains from the same sample are listed, as sequenced in a study of cytomegalovirus exposure and HLA in healthy donors. PCR was performed using 60 Vbeta and 13 Jbeta primers. Libraries were prepared by immunoSEQ multiplex PCR; TCRdb keeps only in-frame clonotypes and omits some of them. The sample yields some 100,000 clones, roughly 88% seen once. Material for sequencing was PBMCs. These receptor sequences come from a woman aged 18-29 years in good health and CMV-seronegative.

V gene TRBV9 combines with J gene TRBJ2-1, with TRBD1 matching 8 bases. This CDR3 comprises 13 residues. Trimming cost V 4 bases and J 10 bases; bases outside gene matches: 7. Germline V gives CDR1 SGDLS, CDR2 YYNGEE. As DNA, the CDR3 is TGTGCCAGCAGCACCCTCAGGGGGCCAGAGCAGTTCTTC. Encoded protein: CASSTLRGPEQFF. Based on the CDR3 plus reference TRBV9 and TRBJ2-1, the full variable domain is DSGVTQTPKHLITATGQRVTLRCSPRSGDLSVYWYQQSLDQGLQFLIQYYNGEERAKGNILERFSAQQFPDLHSELNLSSLELGDSALYFCASSTLRGPEQFFGPGTRLTVL.

The V and J genes are TRBV6-5 and TRBJ1-2, with 10 bases matching TRBD1. Trimming took 5 bases from V and 8 from J; bases not matched to a gene: 8. Germline CDR1 and CDR2: MNHEY and SVGAGI. The CDR3 has 14 residues. As DNA, the CDR3 is TGTGCCAGCAGTACCGACCGGGACAGGGGCGGCTACACCTTC. Translation: CASSTDRDRGGYTF.

CDR3: CASSEWGGPEQYF. The CDR3, as DNA: TGTGCCAGCAGTGAATGGGGGGGGCCCGAGCAGTACTTC. The rearrangement joins TRBV2 to TRBJ2-7, with D maybe TRBD2 (7 bases). The V and J ends lost 2 bases and 6 bases respectively, with 11 bases between them. Germline CDR1 and CDR2: SNHLY and FYNNEI. The CDR3 extends over 13 amino acids.

The rearrangement uses TRBV11-2 and TRBJ2-7, with 8 bases identical to TRBD2. Germline loops: CDR1 SGHAT, CDR2 FQNNGV. CDR3 length: 15 amino acids. V lost 4 bases, J lost 0 bases, and 5 bases stayed unmatched. CDR3 in amino acids: CASSSQSGSSYEQYF. The CDR3, as DNA: TGTGCCAGCAGCTCCCAGAGCGGGAGCTCCTACGAGCAGTACTTC.

The V and J genes are TRBV4-2 and TRBJ2-7, with 7 bases fitting TRBD1. Germline CDR1 is LGHNA and CDR2 is YNFKEQ. The CDR3 sequence is 14 residues long. The junction had 4 bases not matched to a gene; V was cut back by 2 bases and J by 3 bases. The DNA of the CDR3 is TGTGCCAGCAGCCAAAACCGGGACAGCTACGAGCAGTACTTC. Protein sequence: CASSQNRDSYEQYF.

The count of this clone is one. This sequence joins TRBV9 and TRBJ2-5, with TRBD2 matching 9 bases. The germline CDR1 and CDR2 sequences are SGDLS and YYNGEE. This CDR3 spans 13 amino acids. With V trimmed by 3 bases and J by 4 bases, 1 base remained unmatched. CDR3 sequence: CASSGTSAETQYF. The DNA for the CDR3 is TGTGCCAGCAGCGGGACTAGCGCAGAGACCCAGTACTTC. Filled out from reference TRBV9 and TRBJ2-5, the complete variable domain reads DSGVTQTPKHLITATGQRVTLRCSPRSGDLSVYWYQQSLDQGLQFLIQYYNGEERAKGNILERFSAQQFPDLHSELNLSSLELGDSALYFCASSGTSAETQYFGPGTRLLVL.

The V and J genes are TRBV2 and TRBJ1-2; TRBD1 is a possible D gene (6 bases). Per germline, CDR1 SNHLY and CDR2 FYNNEI. The CDR3 is 12 amino acids. Trimming shortened V by 4 bases and J by 8 bases, and 11 bases separated the two germline ends. The CDR3 sequence: CASSAGGYGYTF. The CDR3 DNA reads TGTGCCAGCAGTGCGGGGGGCTACGGCTACACCTTC.

A remark on this clone: No conserved phenylalanine or tryptophan ends this CDR3, so it is likely a read error. The genes are TRBV4-1 and TRBJ2-4, with 8 bases aligning to TRBD1. Trimming cost V 4 bases and J 7 bases; bases outside gene matches: 12. This CDR3 comprises 16 residues. Germline loops: CDR1 MGHRA, CDR2 YSYEKL. DNA of the CDR3: TGCGCCAGCAGCCGAGTTCAGGGGGCCGGTGGGAACATTCAGTACCTC. It translates to CASSRVQGAGGNIQYL.

This chain joins TRBV5-1 and TRBJ1-4, with 7 bases lining up with TRBD1. The CDR3 length is 17 residues. The J segment lost 2 bases and the V segment lost 0 bases, leaving 7 bases of the junction unmatched. Looked up from germline, CDR1 is SGHRS and CDR2 is YFSETQ. The CDR3 DNA reads as TGCGCCAGCAGCTTGGGGGCAGGGGGGTCCACTAATGAAAAACTGTTTTTT. Its translation: CASSLGAGGSTNEKLFF.

V is TRBV19 and J is TRBJ2-5; D might be TRBD1 (6 bases). This CDR3 contains 14 residues. Per the germline V gene, CDR1 is LNHDA and CDR2 is SQIVND (reference sequence). Trimming shortened V by 2 bases and J by 4 bases, and 11 bases separated the two germline ends. In nucleotides, the CDR3 is TGTGCCAGTAGTATAACACAGGGTAGAGAGACCCAGTACTTC. Residues: CASSITQGRETQYF.

J is TRBJ1-1 and V is TRBV30; D may be TRBD1 (5 bases). The length of the CDR3 is 13 residues. The V gene's germline CDR1 is GTSNPN and CDR2 SVGIG (reference sequence). Between the trimmed V and J ends, which lost 2 bases and 2 bases, there was a span of 9 bases. The CDR3 here is CAWSLDRNTEAFF. For the CDR3, the DNA is TGTGCCTGGAGTCTAGACAGAAACACTGAAGCTTTCTTT.

In its sample, this clone was seen once. The chain carries TRBV19 and TRBJ2-2; D may be TRBD2 (5 bases). The germline gives CDR1 LNHDA, CDR2 SQIVND (reference sequence). V dropped 3 bases and J dropped 2 bases, with 10 bases sitting between them. This CDR3 spans 15 amino acids. CDR3: CASSILRGNTGELFF. The CDR3 nucleotides read TGTGCCAGTAGTATTTTACGGGGAAACACCGGGGAGCTGTTTTTT.

The V gene is TRBV10-3, the J gene TRBJ2-7; 7 bases line up with TRBD2. Per the germline V gene, CDR1 is ENHRY and CDR2 is SYGVKD. CDR3 length: 15 residues. Trimming cost V 2 bases and J 5 bases; bases outside gene matches: 9. The CDR3 DNA is TGTGCCATCAGTGAGGGGCAATTAGCGGGCCACGAGCAGTACTTC. Protein sequence: CAISEGQLAGHEQYF.

J is TRBJ2-7 and V is TRBV29-1, with a possible D match to TRBD1 (5 bases). V was clipped by 6 bases and J by 3 bases, with 12 bases between them. CDR3 length equals 12 residues. Germline V gene lookup returns CDR1 SQVTM and CDR2 ANQGSEA. The CDR3 loop reads CSVQGNYYEQYF. The CDR3 nucleotides read TGCAGCGTCCAGGGAAACTACTACGAGCAGTACTTC.

V and J are TRBV19 and TRBJ2-4, with D tentatively TRBD2 (6 bases). The CDR3 sequence is 15 residues long. The germline CDR1 and CDR2 sequences are LNHDA and SQIVND (reference sequence). The germline V and J ends were trimmed by 3 bases and 0 bases, with 9 bases remaining between them. The CDR3 DNA follows: TGTGCCAGTAGTATGGAGGGTCTAGCCAAAAACATTCAGTACTTC. Translation: CASSMEGLAKNIQYF.

This chain uses TRBV5-4 with TRBJ2-1; TRBD2 matches 7 bases. Trimming removed 3 bases from V and 10 bases from J; junction bases left unmatched: 4. The CDR3 loop spans 12 amino acids. Germline V gives CDR1 SGHNT, CDR2 YYREEE (reference sequence). The DNA for the CDR3 is TGTGCCAGCAGCTGGGGGGGTTGGGAGCAGTTCTTC. The encoded protein is CASSWGGWEQFF.

The V and J genes are TRBV4-1 and TRBJ2-7, with 7 bases identical to TRBD1. V lost 4 bases, J lost 3 bases, and 9 bases stayed unmatched. Germline values: CDR1 MGHRA, CDR2 YSYEKL. The CDR3 has 15 residues. The DNA for the CDR3 is TGCGCCAGCAGCCCAGGGATAACAGGGGACTACGAGCAGTACTTC. Translated, it gives CASSPGITGDYEQYF.

V usage is TRBV11-2 and J usage is TRBJ1-4; TRBD1 is a possible D gene (6 bases). CDR3 length: 12 residues. Trimming left V 1 base short and J 13 bases short, with 10 bases between. The germline V gene has CDR1 SGHAT and CDR2 FQNNGV. CDR3 DNA sequence: TGTGCCAGCAGCTTAGTAACAGGGAGACTGTTTTTT. Its translation is CASSLVTGRLFF.

The V call is TRBV11-2, the J call TRBJ2-5; D perhaps matches TRBD1 (6 bases). TRBJ2-7 matches the DNA end more closely, so the J call is doubtful. Germline V gene lookup returns CDR1 SGHAT and CDR2 FQNNGV. This CDR3 spans 12 amino acids. The CDR3 reads CASSQGTYEQYF. For the CDR3, the DNA is TGTGCCAGCAGTCAGGGGACCTACGAGCAGTACTTC.

The CDR3 DNA follows: TGTGCCAGCAGTTACCCGGGAGGTCTTCATGCTTTCTTT. This gives the protein CASSYPGGLHAFF. The chain has TRBV6-5 and TRBJ1-1; no reliable D call. CDR3 length: 13 residues. Germline V lookup: CDR1 MNHEY, CDR2 SVGAGI. The V end was cut by 2 bases, the J end by 11 bases, with 15 bases between.

The chain couples TRBV10-3 to TRBJ2-3, with 8 bases matching TRBD1. The germline V gene encodes CDR1 ENHRY and CDR2 SYGVKD. The ends lost 8 bases at V and 6 bases at J; junction bases unmatched: 10. This CDR3 region has 14 residues. CDR3 in DNA: TGTGCCATCCGCCCTGGCAGGGACAGGGATACGCAGTATTTT. This sequence encodes CAIRPGRDRDTQYF.

The V gene is TRBV2, the J gene TRBJ2-7; 10 positions agree with TRBD2. Trimming took 6 bases from V and 2 from J; bases not matched to a gene: 7. This CDR3 has 15 amino acids. Germline-derived CDR1 and CDR2 are SNHLY and FYNNEI. As DNA, the CDR3 is TGTGCCAGCAGAGGAGTAGCGGGGGGACCCTACGAGCAGTACTTC. Protein product: CASRGVAGGPYEQYF.

This chain joins TRBV5-1 and TRBJ2-1; 11 bases fit TRBD2. CDR3 size: 16 residues. J lost 8 bases, V lost 0 bases, and 7 bases had no gene match. Germline CDR1 and CDR2: SGHRS and YFSETQ. The CDR3 DNA follows: TGCGCCAGCAGCTTGGGTACTAGCGGGAGCTCTGATGAGCAGTTCTTC. This encodes CASSLGTSGSSDEQFF.

This clone was detected once. CDR3 loop: CASSSPPAGTDTDTQYF. The CDR3 DNA sequence: TGTGCCAGCAGTAGCCCCCCAGCAGGGACAGACACAGATACGCAGTATTTT. The chain is built from TRBV28 and TRBJ2-3, with TRBD1 matching 7 bases. This CDR3 has 17 residues. The V and J ends lost 5 bases and 2 bases, in that order; junction bases with no gene match: 13. Per germline, CDR1 MDHEN and CDR2 SYDVKM.